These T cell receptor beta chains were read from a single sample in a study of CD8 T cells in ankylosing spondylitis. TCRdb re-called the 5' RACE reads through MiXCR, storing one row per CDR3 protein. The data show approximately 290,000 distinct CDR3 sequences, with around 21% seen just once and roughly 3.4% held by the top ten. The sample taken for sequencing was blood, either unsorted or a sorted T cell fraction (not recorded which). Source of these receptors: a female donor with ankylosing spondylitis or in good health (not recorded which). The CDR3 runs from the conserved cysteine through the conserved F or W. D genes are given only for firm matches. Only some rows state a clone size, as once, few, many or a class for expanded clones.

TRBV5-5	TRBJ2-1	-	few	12	CASSLVLYEQFF	TGTGCCAGCAGCTTGGTCTTGTATGAGCAGTTCTTC
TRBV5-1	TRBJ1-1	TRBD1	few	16	CASSLDGGQGVSEAFF	TGCGCCAGCAGCTTGGATGGGGGACAGGGGGTGTCTGAAGCTTTCTTT
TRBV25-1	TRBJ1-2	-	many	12	CASSGTSGGYTF	TGTGCCAGCAGTGGAACTTCGGGAGGCTACACCTTC
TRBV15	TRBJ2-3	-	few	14	CATSNRRATDTQYF	TGTGCCACCAGCAATAGGAGGGCCACAGATACGCAGTATTTT
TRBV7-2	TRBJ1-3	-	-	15	CASSAGQSSGNTIYF	TGTGCCAGCAGCGCTGGACAAAGCTCTGGAAACACCATATATTTT
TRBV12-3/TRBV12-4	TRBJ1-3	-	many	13	CASSLVGGNTIYF	TGTGCCAGCAGTTTAGTAGGGGGAAACACCATATATTTT
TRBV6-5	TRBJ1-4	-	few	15	CASSYRNRANEKLFF	TGTGCCAGCAGTTACCGGAACAGGGCTAATGAAAAACTGTTTTTT
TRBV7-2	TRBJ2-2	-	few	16	CASSLFGRLNTGELFF	TGTGCCAGCAGCTTATTCGGCAGATTGAACACCGGGGAGCTGTTTTTT
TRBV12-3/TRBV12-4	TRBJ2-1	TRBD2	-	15	CASSLGLGNYNEQFF	TGTGCCAGCAGTTTGGGACTAGGAAACTACAATGAGCAGTTCTTC
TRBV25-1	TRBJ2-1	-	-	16	CASKYDGAETYNEQFF	TGTGCCAGCAAATACGACGGGGCCGAAACCTACAATGAGCAGTTCTTC
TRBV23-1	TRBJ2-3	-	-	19	CASSQSLEEAVRYQDTQYF	TGCGCCAGCAGTCAATCGCTAGAAGAAGCAGTTAGGTATCAGGATACGCAGTATTTT
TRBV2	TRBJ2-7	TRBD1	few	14	CASRPGTGGYEQYF	TGTGCCAGCAGACCAGGGACAGGGGGCTACGAGCAGTACTTC
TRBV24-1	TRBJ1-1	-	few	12	CATSVWGTEAFF	TGTGCCACCAGTGTTTGGGGAACTGAAGCTTTCTTT